One and the same sample provided the 5 T cell receptor beta chains below, sequenced in a study of T cell repertoires in cytomegalovirus infection. TCRdb reprocessed the reads with MiXCR, giving one entry per CDR3 protein. The sample has more than 250,000 distinct CDR3 sequences, 20% to 25% seen once. Their antigens remain unidentified. Here the sequenced sample was cultured PBMCs, taken from culture after CMV antigen stimulation. All receptors come from a human donor in good health (CMV status not recorded). Some clones in this sample may be carry-over from other donors' samples.

The chain uses TRBV7-2 and TRBJ2-5, with 11 bases aligning to TRBD2. Per germline, CDR1 SGHTA and CDR2 FQGNSA. Trimming removed 8 bases from V and 5 bases from J; junction bases left unmatched: 34. The CDR3 covers 23 residues. The CDR3 region has the DNA TGTGCCAGCGCACCATCCAGGCTCCCGACAGGGTTCATGACTAGCGGGAAGGGTGAGACCCAGTACTTC. As protein: CASAPSRLPTGFMTSGKGETQYF. The complete variable domain, with remaining parts taken from reference TRBV7-2 and TRBJ2-5, reads GAGVSQSPSNKVTEKGKDVELRCDPISGHTALYWYRQSLGQGLEFLIYFQGNSAPDKSGLPSDRFSAERTGGSVSTLTIQRTQQEDSAVYLCASAPSRLPTGFMTSGKGETQYFGPGTRLLVL.

V usage is TRBV15 and J usage is TRBJ2-3; D remains ambiguous. The CDR3 contains 13 residues. Looked up from germline, CDR1 is LNHNV and CDR2 is YYDKDF (reference sequence). Trimming removed 0 bases at V and 8 bases at J, with 9 bases between. Written as DNA, the CDR3 is TGTGCCACCAGCAGAGATCTTGTTCCTACGCAGTATTTT. Translated: CATSRDLVPTQYF. The full variable domain, its missing parts supplied by reference TRBV15 and TRBJ2-3, is DAMVIQNPRYQVTQFGKPVTLSCSQTLNHNVMYWYQQKSSQAPKLLFHYYDKDFNNEADTPDNFQSRRPNTSFCFLDIRSPGLGDTAMYLCATSRDLVPTQYFGPGTRLTVL.

This clonotype was found a few times. J is TRBJ1-2 and V is TRBV24-1; D is undetermined. The CDR3 is 8 residues long. V was shortened by 8 bases and J by 8 bases, with 2 bases between the two germline ends. Germline CDR1 and CDR2: KGHDR and SFDVKD. The CDR3 loop is CATKGYTF. CDR3 DNA sequence: TGTGCCACCAAGGGCTACACCTTC.

V usage is TRBV9 and J usage is TRBJ2-6, with D unresolved. The germline V and J ends were trimmed by 1 base and 0 bases, with 23 bases remaining between them. The CDR3 loop spans 21 amino acids. Looked up from germline, CDR1 is SGDLS and CDR2 is YYNGEE. CDR3 region: CASSVTHGRSNKISGANVLTF. For the CDR3, the DNA is TGTGCCAGCAGCGTAACCCACGGCCGAAGCAACAAGATCTCTGGGGCCAACGTCCTGACTTTC.

This clonotype occurred many times. The chain joins TRBV7-2 to TRBJ2-3; D might be TRBD2 (5 bases). The germline V gene encodes CDR1 SGHTA and CDR2 FQGNSA. The CDR3 runs 15 residues. V was cut by 1 base and J by 5 bases, with 13 bases left in between. The CDR3 region is CASSLVQRNQDTQYF. CDR3 DNA: TGTGCCAGCAGCTTAGTTCAGCGGAACCAAGATACGCAGTATTTT.